Below are 4 T cell receptor beta chains sequenced from a single sample in a study of blood T cell repertoires in COVID-19. Sequenced by immunoSEQ multiplex PCR; TCRdb stores in-frame clones only, minus some. The sample lists approximately 75,000 clones; around 74% were seen once. The sample consisted of peripheral blood. These receptors were collected from a human donor with acute or convalescent COVID-19. The donor label of this sample is uncertain.

The J gene is TRBJ2-5, the V gene TRBV28; maybe TRBD2 (7 bases). Deletions cut 8 bases from V and 4 bases from J, with 20 bases between. The CDR3 spans 15 residues. CDR1 and CDR2 from the germline V gene are MDHEN and SYDVKM. CDR3 nucleotide sequence: TGTGCCAGCCGCTCGGGCAGGGGAGGGACAGAGACCCAGTACTTC. Translating it yields CASRSGRGGTETQYF.

The chain couples TRBV5-5 to TRBJ2-7; 11 nucleotides line up with TRBD2. This CDR3 comprises 16 residues. The germline CDR1 and CDR2 sequences are SGHKS and YYEKEE (reference sequence). Unmatched junction bases numbered 5, after V lost 3 bases and J lost 0 bases. CDR3 DNA: TGTGCCAGCAGCTCCTTCACTAGCGGGAGCTCCTACGAGCAGTACTTC. It codes for CASSSFTSGSSYEQYF. Drawing the rest from reference TRBV5-5 and TRBJ2-7, the complete variable domain is DAGVTQSPTHLIKTRGQQVTLRCSPISGHKSVSWYQQVLGQGPQFIFQYYEKEERGRGNFPDRFSARQFPNYSSELNVNALLLGDSALYLCASSSFTSGSSYEQYFGPGTRLTVT.

The chain is built from TRBV5-8 and TRBJ2-5; TRBD2 matches at 12 bases. Trimming removed 0 bases from V and 5 bases from J; junction bases left unmatched: 5. Germline assignment: CDR1 SGHTS and CDR2 YDEGEE. This CDR3 has 16 amino acids. CDR3 loop: CASSLAGTSGYETQYF. CDR3 nucleotides: TGTGCCAGCAGCTTGGCTGGGACTAGCGGGTATGAGACCCAGTACTTC.

The V gene is TRBV11-2, the J gene TRBJ1-1; no firm D call. Germline loops: CDR1 SGHAT, CDR2 FQNNGV. V was shortened by 5 bases and J by 1 base, with 17 bases between the two germline ends. The CDR3 runs to 16 residues. CDR3 amino acids: CASSLTGSDGNTEAFF. Here the CDR3 DNA reads TGTGCCAGCAGCCTAACGGGGTCGGACGGGAACACTGAAGCTTTCTTT.